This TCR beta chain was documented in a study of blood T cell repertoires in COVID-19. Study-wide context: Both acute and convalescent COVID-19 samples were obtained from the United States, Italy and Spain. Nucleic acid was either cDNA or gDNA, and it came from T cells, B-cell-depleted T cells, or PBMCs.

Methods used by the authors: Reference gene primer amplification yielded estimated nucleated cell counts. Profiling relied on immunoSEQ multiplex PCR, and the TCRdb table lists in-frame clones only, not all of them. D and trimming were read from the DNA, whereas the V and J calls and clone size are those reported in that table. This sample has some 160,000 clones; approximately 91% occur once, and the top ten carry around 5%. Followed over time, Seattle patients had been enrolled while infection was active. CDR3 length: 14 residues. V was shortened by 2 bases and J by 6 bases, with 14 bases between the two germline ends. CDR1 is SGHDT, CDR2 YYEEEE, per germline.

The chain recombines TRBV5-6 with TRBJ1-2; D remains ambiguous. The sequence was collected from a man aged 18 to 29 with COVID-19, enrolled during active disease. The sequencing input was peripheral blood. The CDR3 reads CASSLGSAFNGYTF. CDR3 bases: TGTGCCAGCAGCTTAGGCAGCGCCTTTAATGGCTACACCTTC.